This is a list of T cell receptor beta chains from one sample in a study of CD8 T cells in acute hepatitis C reinfection. The repertoire was sequenced with immunoSEQ multiplex PCR; TCRdb's copy has only in-frame clones and lacks some. This sample has tens of thousands of clones, with 70% to 90% found just once. The source material was naive CD8+ T cells from PBMCs. The receptors stem from a woman aged 18-30 years who spontaneously cleared hepatitis C infection. The CDR3 runs from the conserved cysteine through the conserved F or W. The order of the fields is J gene, clone size, D gene, V gene, CDR3 protein, CDR3 DNA. The D gene is left open where the match is weak. Some rows have no size entry. The others give once, few or many, or a class for an expanded clone.

>TRBJ2-1|NA|NA|TRBV7-9
CASSSRGEQFF
TGTGCCAGCAGCTCTAGGGGTGAGCAGTTCTTC
>TRBJ2-7|NA|NA|TRBV7-2
CASSSGQSLEQYF
TGTGCCAGCAGCTCCGGACAGTCCTTAGAGCAGTACTTC
>TRBJ1-5|NA|NA|TRBV21-1
CASSSGTENQPQHF
TGTGCCAGCAGCTCCGGGACAGAAAATCAGCCCCAGCATTTT
>TRBJ2-1|NA|NA|TRBV7-9
CASSLGGGYNEQFF
TGTGCCAGCAGCTTAGGGGGCGGCTACAATGAGCAGTTCTTC
>TRBJ1-1|NA|NA|TRBV7-9
CASSPAEILNTEAFF
TGTGCCAGCAGCCCTGCAGAGATCTTGAACACTGAAGCTTTCTTT
>TRBJ1-3|NA|NA|TRBV25-1
CASSEFFPSGSSGNTIYF
TGTGCCAGCAGTGAATTTTTCCCCTCGGGGTCCTCTGGAAACACCATATATTTT
>TRBJ2-7|few|TRBD1|TRBV2
CASSVVGGLYEQYF
TGTGCCAGCAGTGTAGTAGGGGGCCTCTACGAGCAGTACTTC
>TRBJ2-7|medium-sized|NA|TRBV14
CASTKRAGPYYEQYF
TGTGCCAGCACCAAAAGGGCGGGACCTTACTACGAGCAGTACTTC
>TRBJ2-7|NA|NA|TRBV7-6
CASSGREGTGAYEQYF
TGTGCCAGCAGCGGCAGAGAAGGGACGGGGGCCTACGAGCAGTACTTC
>TRBJ2-6|once|TRBD1|TRBV4-1
CASSQDSIGDRSSGANVLTF
TGCGCCAGCAGCCAAGATTCAATAGGGGACAGAAGCTCTGGGGCCAACGTCCTGACTTTC
>TRBJ2-7|NA|TRBD2|TRBV27
CASKNGGDYEQYF
TGTGCCAGCAAAAACGGGGGGGACTACGAGCAGTACTTC
>TRBJ2-1|once|TRBD2|TRBV7-6
CASSPRLAGANEQFF
TGTGCCAGCAGCCCCCGACTAGCGGGAGCAAATGAGCAGTTCTTC
>TRBJ2-1|once|NA|TRBV9
CASSVGRPDEQFF
TGTGCCAGCAGCGTAGGGCGACCGGATGAGCAGTTCTTC
>TRBJ2-2|few|NA|TRBV9
CASSVAGGRGTGELFF
TGTGCCAGCAGCGTAGCTGGGGGTAGGGGCACCGGGGAGCTGTTTTTT
>TRBJ2-1|once|TRBD2|TRBV9
CASSALLAGVFDEQFF
TGTGCCAGCAGCGCCTTACTAGCGGGAGTTTTCGATGAGCAGTTCTTC
>TRBJ2-1|NA|NA|TRBV13
CASSPTYNEQFF
TGTGCCAGCAGCCCAACCTACAATGAGCAGTTCTTC
>TRBJ2-2|NA|TRBD2|TRBV4-1
CASSQDPASGTNTGELFF
TGCGCCAGCAGCCAAGATCCGGCTAGCGGGACGAACACCGGGGAGCTGTTTTTT
>TRBJ1-1|NA|NA|TRBV5-6
CASSLGTIRSEAFF
TGTGCCAGCAGCTTGGGGACAATCCGGTCTGAAGCTTTCTTT
>TRBJ2-7|NA|NA|TRBV27
CASRADSYEQYF
TGTGCCAGCAGAGCGGACTCCTACGAGCAGTACTTC
>TRBJ2-1|once|TRBD2|TRBV7-9
CASSLRLAVYNEQFF
TGTGCCAGCAGCTTGAGACTAGCGGTCTACAATGAGCAGTTCTTC
>TRBJ2-1|few|TRBD2|TRBV30
CAWAPPREGVNEQFF
TGTGCCTGGGCCCCTCCGCGGGAGGGGGTCAATGAGCAGTTCTTC
>TRBJ2-2|NA|TRBD1|TRBV29-1
CSVSPGTANTGELFF
TGCAGCGTTTCACCCGGGACAGCTAACACCGGGGAGCTGTTTTTT
>TRBJ2-1|NA|NA|TRBV29-1
CSSAGGPKPLGEQFF
TGCAGCTCCGCGGGCGGCCCCAAACCCTTGGGTGAGCAGTTCTTC
>TRBJ1-5|NA|TRBD1|TRBV27
CASSLIQGGSQPQHF
TGTGCCAGCAGTTTAATACAGGGGGGTAGTCAGCCCCAGCATTTT
>TRBJ1-2|NA|NA|TRBV7-9
CASSSNRARNYGYTF
TGTGCCAGCAGCTCAAACCGGGCTCGGAACTATGGCTACACCTTC
>TRBJ1-1|NA|NA|TRBV23-1
CASHKRDGRWAFF
TGCGCCAGCCATAAGCGGGACGGTCGATGGGCTTTCTTT
>TRBJ1-2|once|NA|TRBV7-9
CASSHGGVGRDYGYTF
TGTGCCAGCAGCCACGGAGGCGTGGGGAGAGACTATGGCTACACCTTC
>TRBJ1-1|few|NA|TRBV7-9
CASSSNTEAFF
TGTGCCAGCAGCTCGAACACTGAAGCTTTCTTT
>TRBJ2-7|few|TRBD2|TRBV27
CASSLREGYEQYF
TGTGCCAGCAGTTTGCGGGAGGGCTACGAGCAGTACTTC
>TRBJ2-5|once|NA|TRBV15
CATSGASQGLETQYF
TGTGCCACCAGCGGAGCCTCACAGGGTCTAGAGACCCAGTACTTC
>TRBJ2-5|NA|NA|TRBV5-1
CASSLVGFAKTQYF
TGCGCCAGCAGCTTGGTCGGCTTCGCGAAGACCCAGTACTTC
>TRBJ1-1|NA|NA|TRBV25-1
CASIRGTEAFF
TGTGCCAGCATCCGAGGGACTGAAGCTTTCTTT
>TRBJ1-1|NA|NA|TRBV4-1
CASSQDHGETEAFF
TGCGCCAGCAGCCAAGATCACGGGGAGACTGAAGCTTTCTTT
>TRBJ2-7|NA|NA|TRBV18
CASSPYRVRGPNYEQYF
TGTGCCAGCTCACCTTACCGAGTGAGGGGACCCAACTACGAGCAGTACTTC
>TRBJ1-1|NA|NA|TRBV5-1
CASSSGEGNTEAFF
TGCGCCAGCAGCTCGGGGGAGGGGAACACTGAAGCTTTCTTT
>TRBJ2-5|NA|NA|TRBV15
CATTLGRRETQYF
TGTGCCACCACCCTTGGGCGGCGGGAGACCCAGTACTTC
>TRBJ2-3|NA|TRBD2|TRBV19
CASSELASITDTQYF
TGTGCCAGTAGTGAACTAGCGTCCATCACAGATACGCAGTATTTT
>TRBJ2-3|NA|TRBD2|TRBV7-9
CASSLEGRDADTQYF
TGTGCCAGCAGCTTAGAAGGGAGGGACGCAGATACGCAGTATTTT
>TRBJ2-1|NA|NA|TRBV9
CASSVVGPGLNEQFF
TGTGCCAGCAGCGTAGTAGGACCGGGACTCAATGAGCAGTTCTTC
>TRBJ1-2|few|NA|TRBV5-6
CASSLGVVSLAQPGYTF
TGTGCCAGCAGCTTGGGGGTGGTTTCCCTGGCGCAGCCTGGCTACACCTTC
>TRBJ2-1|NA|NA|TRBV7-6
CASSSSFLDYNEQFF
TGTGCCAGCAGCTCTAGCTTTTTAGACTACAATGAGCAGTTCTTC
>TRBJ2-2|NA|TRBD1|TRBV5-6
CASSSIIYRGMDTGELFF
TGTGCCAGCAGCTCCATAATATACAGGGGAATGGACACCGGGGAGCTGTTTTTT
>TRBJ2-3|NA|NA|TRBV6-5
CASSYSTRTDTQYF
TGTGCCAGCAGTTACTCTACCCGCACAGATACGCAGTATTTT
>TRBJ1-3|NA|NA|TRBV4-1
CASSQDAGTGNTIYF
TGCGCCAGCAGCCAAGATGCAGGGACTGGAAACACCATATATTTT
>TRBJ2-1|NA|NA|TRBV27
CASSLQVGHNEQFF
TGTGCCAGCAGTTTACAGGTAGGGCACAATGAGCAGTTCTTC
>TRBJ1-5|NA|NA|TRBV7-9
CASSFGDSHQPQHF
TGTGCCAGCAGCTTTGGGGACTCTCATCAGCCCCAGCATTTT
>TRBJ1-5|NA|NA|TRBV7-8
CASSQRRQPQHF
TGTGCCAGCAGCCAAAGGCGGCAGCCCCAGCATTTT
>TRBJ2-3|NA|TRBD2|TRBV13
CASSSTRGLAGRLFGTDTQYF
TGTGCCAGCAGCTCAACGCGGGGACTAGCGGGACGGTTGTTCGGCACAGATACGCAGTATTTT
>TRBJ2-1|NA|TRBD2|TRBV19
CASSMGSGNEQFF
TGTGCCAGTAGTATGGGTAGCGGGAATGAGCAGTTCTTC
>TRBJ1-1|few|NA|TRBV2
CASLGNTEAFF
TGTGCCAGCTTGGGCAACACTGAAGCTTTCTTT
>TRBJ2-1|NA|NA|TRBV19
CASSIGFGRDASGEQFF
TGTGCCAGTAGTATAGGTTTCGGGCGGGACGCTTCTGGTGAGCAGTTCTTC
>TRBJ1-1|few|TRBD1|TRBV5-4
CASSLVGQGNTEAFF
TGTGCCAGCAGCTTGGTTGGACAGGGGAACACTGAAGCTTTCTTT
>TRBJ2-7|few|NA|TRBV27
CASSRLDSYEQYF
TGTGCCAGCAGTCGACTCGACTCCTACGAGCAGTACTTC
>TRBJ1-2|NA|NA|TRBV7-8
CASSFFSTDHSGHGYTF
TGTGCCAGCAGCTTTTTTTCGACAGATCATAGTGGTCATGGCTACACCTTC
>TRBJ2-7|NA|TRBD1|TRBV6-1
CASLGDRVPYEQYF
TGTGCCAGCTTGGGGGACAGGGTCCCCTACGAGCAGTACTTC
>TRBJ2-7|NA|TRBD2|TRBV27
CASSAVTGSGSYEQYF
TGTGCCAGCAGCGCCGTTACGGGAAGCGGGAGTTACGAGCAGTACTTC
>TRBJ1-5|NA|TRBD1|TRBV19
CASKDWGQGPGDQPQHF
TGTGCCAGTAAAGATTGGGGACAGGGCCCTGGTGATCAGCCCCAGCATTTT
>TRBJ1-2|NA|NA|TRBV5-5
CASSPDKTYGYTF
TGTGCCAGCAGCCCCGATAAAACCTATGGCTACACCTTC
>TRBJ2-7|NA|NA|TRBV4-1
CASSQEAWGAAYEQYF
TGCGCCAGCAGCCAAGAAGCTTGGGGTGCGGCCTACGAGCAGTACTTC
>TRBJ2-7|NA|NA|TRBV2
CAIGTGIDEQYF
TGTGCCATCGGGACCGGGATCGACGAGCAGTACTTC